The 17 T cell receptor beta chains given below trace back to one sample, sequenced in a study of shared clonotypes between healthy human individuals. Measured with immunoSEQ multiplex PCR; TCRdb has only the in-frame clones, and not every one. This sample has a few million clones, with under 95% found just once. Specimen: naive CD4+ T cells from PBMCs. The subset was: CD45RA+ positively selected. Source of these receptors: a man aged 18-30 years in good health. Some clones in this sample may be carry-over from other donors' samples.

The CDR3 sequence: CASSVVEDEQFF. The CDR3 nucleotides read TGTGCCAGCAGCGTAGTTGAGGATGAGCAGTTCTTC. This chain joins TRBV9 and TRBJ2-1; D gene uncertain. This CDR3 is built from 12 residues. Trimming took off 0 bases at V and 8 bases at J, with 6 bases between the two ends. CDR1 is SGDLS, CDR2 YYNGEE, per germline.

The gene calls are TRBV7-3 and TRBJ2-2; possibly TRBD1 for D (6 bases). The CDR3 contains 17 residues. V was clipped by 1 base and J by 4 bases, with 16 bases between them. Germline CDR1 reads SGHTA; CDR2 reads FQGTGA. The CDR3 region is CASSLMGTPTFTGELFF. The CDR3 nucleotides are TGTGCCAGCAGCTTAATGGGGACACCTACTTTCACCGGGGAGCTGTTTTTT.

The chain has TRBV29-1 and TRBJ1-1; a possible D gene is TRBD1 (6 bases). Looked up from germline, CDR1 is SQVTM and CDR2 is ANQGSEA. The CDR3 contains 15 residues. V was trimmed by 6 bases and J by 6 bases, leaving 23 bases between them. The CDR3, as DNA: TGCAGCGTGGACCGGGCCGAGACCGAGGGGGCTGAAGCTTTCTTT. Translated, it gives CSVDRAETEGAEAFF.

The chain links TRBV5-5 to TRBJ2-1, with TRBD2 matching over 10 bases. V lost 0 bases to trimming and J lost 8 bases; unmatched junction nucleotides: 8. There are 16 residues in the CDR3. Germline V gene sequence: CDR1 SGHKS, CDR2 YYEKEE (reference sequence). The CDR3 sequence: CASSLDGGTSADEQFF. DNA for the CDR3: TGTGCCAGCAGCTTGGATGGGGGGACTAGCGCCGATGAGCAGTTCTTC.

Details on this clone: This sample includes further DNA sequences coding for the same CDR3. V is TRBV6-5 and J is TRBJ1-1, with D possibly being TRBD1 (5 bases). Germline CDR1 is MNHEY and CDR2 is SVGAGI. V was cut by 0 bases and J by 5 bases, with 7 bases left in between. The CDR3 sequence is 13 residues long. In DNA, the CDR3 is TGTGCCAGCAGTTACTCTCGGGGGACTGAAGCTTTCTTT. Encoded protein: CASSYSRGTEAFF.

The rearrangement uses TRBV2 and TRBJ2-5; a possible D gene is TRBD1 (5 bases). The CDR3 is 13 residues long. In germline, CDR1 is SNHLY, CDR2 FYNNEI. Trimming stripped 6 bases from V and 2 bases from J, with 10 bases between. Here the CDR3 DNA reads TGTGCCAGCAGCGCCGACAGACAAGAGACCCAGTACTTC. Translating it yields CASSADRQETQYF.

The V and J genes are TRBV6-1 and TRBJ2-3, with unresolved D. Per germline, CDR1 MNHNS and CDR2 SASEGT. V lost 4 bases to trimming and J lost 5 bases, with 10 bases between them. This CDR3 region has 13 residues. The CDR3 DNA follows: TGTGCCAGCAGTGGGACCCCAAAAGATACGCAGTATTTT. Its translation is CASSGTPKDTQYF.

This chain links TRBV5-4 with TRBJ2-6; D gene ambiguous. The CDR3 is made up of 15 amino acids. CDR1 and CDR2 (germline): SGHNT, YYREEE (reference sequence). The V end lost 4 bases, the J end lost 2 bases, and 10 bases lay between the germline ends. The CDR3: CASSPAMAGANVLTF. As DNA, the CDR3 is TGTGCCAGCAGCCCAGCCATGGCTGGGGCCAACGTCCTGACTTTC. Full variable domain (remainder filled in from reference TRBV5-4 and TRBJ2-6): ETGVTQSPTHLIKTRGQQVTLRCSSQSGHNTVSWYQQALGQGPQFIFQYYREEENGRGNFPPRFSGLQFPNYSSELNVNALELDDSALYLCASSPAMAGANVLTFGAGSRLTVL.

V usage is TRBV11-1 and J usage is TRBJ1-1, with D unclear. V lost 4 bases and J 5 bases, leaving 17 bases between the germline ends. The CDR3 is 15 amino acids. CDR1 SGHAT and CDR2 FQDESV come from the germline V gene (reference sequence). The DNA for the CDR3 is TGTGCCAGCAGCTCGCGTTTGGGTGGGGAAACTGAAGCTTTCTTT. As protein: CASSSRLGGETEAFF.

The CDR3 nucleotides are TGTGCCAGCTCACCCGCGGCTACAGATACGCAGTATTTT. Protein: CASSPAATDTQYF. V is TRBV18 and J is TRBJ2-3; D remains ambiguous. The germline V gene has CDR1 KGHSH and CDR2 LQKENI. The CDR3 length is 13 residues. Trimming stripped 3 bases from V and 3 bases from J, with 7 bases between.

The rearrangement joins TRBV5-1 to TRBJ2-7, with D tentatively TRBD1 (5 bases). V was clipped by 4 bases and J by 6 bases, with 14 bases between them. There are 13 residues in the CDR3. CDR1 is SGHRS, CDR2 YFSETQ, per germline. The CDR3 DNA reads as TGCGCCAGCAGCGGTGACAGCCTGATCGAGCAGTACTTC. Translating gives CASSGDSLIEQYF.

The rearrangement links TRBV4-1 to TRBJ1-3, with D possibly matching TRBD1 (6 bases). The CDR3 loop spans 15 amino acids. Between the trimmed V and J ends, which lost 4 bases and 3 bases, there was a span of 13 bases. Germline values: CDR1 MGHRA, CDR2 YSYEKL. Here the CDR3 reads CASSLTPGDGNTIYF. The CDR3 coding sequence is TGCGCCAGCAGCCTTACCCCAGGGGATGGAAACACCATATATTTT.

V and J are TRBV19 and TRBJ2-1, with unresolved D. CDR1 LNHDA and CDR2 SQIVND come from the germline V gene (reference sequence). The V end lost 3 bases, the J end lost 1 base, and 10 bases lay between the germline ends. CDR3 length: 15 residues. The DNA of the CDR3 is TGTGCCAGTAGTATTTGGCTAGGGTCCTACAATGAGCAGTTCTTC. This gives the protein CASSIWLGSYNEQFF. The whole variable domain, filled in from reference TRBV19 and TRBJ2-1, reads DGGITQSPKYLFRKEGQNVTLSCEQNLNHDAMYWYRQDPGQGLRLIYYSQIVNDFQKGDIAEGYSVSREKKESFPLTVTSAQKNPTAFYLCASSIWLGSYNEQFFGPGTRLTVL.

As for this clone: Other DNA sequences in this sample translate to the same CDR3. The chain carries TRBV5-1 and TRBJ1-5; TRBD1 aligns across 8 bases. V shed 0 bases, J shed 2 bases, and the junction held 4 bases outside the gene matches. CDR1 SGHRS and CDR2 YFSETQ come from the germline V gene. The CDR3 spans 16 residues. DNA of the CDR3: TGCGCCAGCAGCTTGGGGGGGACAGGTGGCAATCAGCCCCAGCATTTT. Translation gives CASSLGGTGGNQPQHF.

The CDR3 loop is CASGFGNTIYF. The CDR3 nucleotides read TGTGCCAGCGGGTTTGGAAACACCATATATTTT. The chain combines TRBV6-6 with TRBJ1-3; no definite D call. The CDR3 contains 11 residues. The V end lost 8 bases, the J end lost 3 bases, and 5 bases lay between the germline ends. Germline CDR1 and CDR2: MNHNY and SVGAGI (reference sequence).

The rearrangement links TRBV28 to TRBJ2-7; 7 positions agree with TRBD1. The germline CDR1 and CDR2 sequences are MDHEN and SYDVKM. This CDR3 comprises 15 residues. V dropped 7 bases and J dropped 3; count of bases not matched to a gene: 12. CDR3 nucleotide sequence: TGTGCCAGCACCATGGCCGGGACAGTCGTCTACGAGCAGTACTTC. It encodes CASTMAGTVVYEQYF.

The V call is TRBV27, the J call TRBJ2-3; weak D call: TRBD1 (7 bases). CDR1 MNHEY and CDR2 SMNVEV come from the germline V gene (reference sequence). This CDR3 is built from 15 residues. V lost 6 bases and J 3 bases, leaving 16 bases between the germline ends. The DNA of the CDR3 is TGTGCCAGCAGATGGAGGGGGCTGGGTACAGATACGCAGTATTTT. Translated: CASRWRGLGTDTQYF.